This TCR beta chain was sequenced during a study of CD8 T cells in ankylosing spondylitis. General observations from the study: Ankylosing spondylitis blood seemed to carry a telltale TCR beta motif made of eight or nine highly homologous variants.

The germline CDR1 and CDR2 sequences are MNHEY and SMNVEV (reference sequence). The CDR3 has 14 residues. V shed 5 bases, J shed 5 bases, and the junction held 3 bases outside the gene matches. This clonotype was seen a handful of times. The target antigen is unknown. Libraries for TCR beta were made by quantitative 5'-RACE with molecular barcodes. TCRdb reanalysed the 5' RACE reads using MiXCR and keeps one entry per CDR3 protein. This sample has about 360,000 distinct CDR3 sequences, with more than 20% found just once. This clonotype originated in a male donor with ankylosing spondylitis or in good health (not recorded which). The material sequenced was blood, either unsorted or a sorted T cell fraction (not recorded which). The chain couples TRBV27 to TRBJ1-5, with TRBD1 identical over 10 bases. CDR3 bases: TGTGCCAGCAGTCAGACAGGGGGCGATCAGCCCCAGCATTTT. It is translated as CASSQTGGDQPQHF.